The present T cell receptor (beta chain) was sequenced within a study of T-cell reconstitution after alpha-beta-depleted transplantation in children. This sample's TCRbeta library carried unique molecular identifier barcodes. TCRdb processed the PCR reads anew with MiXCR; each CDR3 protein has one entry. The sample records 500,000 or so distinct CDR3 sequences, around a third being singletons. The CDR3 is 14 amino acids. Germline assignment: CDR1 MNHEY and CDR2 SVGEGT. V was clipped by 2 bases and J by 4 bases, with 11 bases between them. This clonotype was detected only a few times. This specimen consisted of PBMCs from the stem cell graft donor, obtained from the stem cell graft. The receptor was derived from a human donor who donated a stem cell graft to a child with aplastic anemia. V gene TRBV6-2 or TRBV6-3 combines with J gene TRBJ1-1, with D unclear. The CDR3 is CASSYSQKGTEAFF. CDR3 coding DNA: TGTGCCAGCAGTTACAGCCAGAAAGGCACTGAAGCTTTCTTT.